Below are 2 T cell receptor beta chains sequenced from a single sample in a study of T cell repertoires in cytomegalovirus infection. TCRdb re-derived calls from the reads in MiXCR, one entry per CDR3 protein. The sample carries fewer than 850,000 distinct CDR3 sequences, about 27% recorded once. No antigen is known for these receptors. This specimen consisted of cultured CD8+ T cells from PBMCs, obtained from culture after CMV antigen stimulation. These receptors were obtained from a human donor in good health (CMV status not recorded). Some clones in this sample may be carry-over from other donors' samples.

This clonotype was seen a handful of times. This rearrangement joins TRBV7-6 to TRBJ2-6; tentative D call: TRBD2 (5 bases). The CDR3 runs 11 residues. Germline V gene data show CDR1 as SGHVS and CDR2 as FNYEAQ. V lost 5 bases to trimming and J lost 13 bases, with 9 bases between them. This chain's CDR3 is CASSITGVLTF. The CDR3 nucleotides are TGTGCCAGCAGCATCACGGGGGTCCTGACTTTC.

This chain uses TRBV5-8 with TRBJ2-1; 11 bases align to TRBD2. The germline CDR1 and CDR2 sequences are SGHTS and YDEGEE. The CDR3 runs to 17 residues. The ends lost 4 bases at V and 14 bases at J; junction bases unmatched: 20. CDR3 in amino acids: CASSPEILTSGGREEFF. In DNA, the CDR3 is TGTGCCAGCAGCCCGGAGATCCTTACTAGCGGGGGCCGAGAAGAGTTCTTC.